The clone carrying this T cell receptor (beta chain) was observed a few times. The germline V and J ends were trimmed by 0 bases and 10 bases, with 11 bases remaining between them. From germline, CDR1 is SGHRS and CDR2 YFSETQ. This CDR3 has 14 residues. These data are taken from a study of CD8+ T cells in alopecia areata. As to treatment: oral pan-JAK inhibitor, 5-10 mg twice daily. Extraction of RNA preceded its reverse transcription into cDNA, which served as the sequencing template. Clones were read by immunoSEQ multiplex PCR, and TCRdb kept only the in-frame ones, dropping some. The table lists 110,000 or so clones, approximately 55% of them singletons.

The receptor was isolated from a human donor with alopecia areata. This rearrangement joins TRBV5-1 to TRBJ1-6; D ambiguous. Sequences were derived from CD4+ T cells sorted from blood, sampled at week 24, from a patient treated with tofacitinib. The CDR3 sequence: CASSLGQKESPLHF. CDR3 DNA sequence: TGCGCCAGCAGCTTGGGGCAGAAGGAATCACCCCTCCACTTT.